The clone carrying this T cell receptor beta chain was found a few times. As yet, its antigen is unknown. It was with 60 Vbeta and 13 Jbeta primers that the PCR ran. Sequencing was performed with immunoSEQ multiplex PCR; in TCRdb, only in-frame clones are kept and a portion is missing. The repertoire includes tens of thousands of clones, 60% to 80% of them detected once, and 2.2% sits in the top ten. This sample was taken from a study of cytomegalovirus exposure and HLA in healthy donors. Study-wide results and caveats: In an earlier analysis, about 87% or about 30%: the productive usage of most TCR beta V segments. Generally TCR sequences proved uncommon, though certain public TCRs appeared in numerous donors.

Germline assignment: CDR1 MDHEN and CDR2 SYDVKM. The V and J ends lost 4 bases and 5 bases, in that order; junction bases with no gene match: 7. The CDR3 covers 15 residues. The sample taken for sequencing was PBMCs. The clonotype comes from a man aged 35-49 years in good health and CMV-seronegative. The V and J genes are TRBV28 and TRBJ2-5, with 10 nucleotides matching TRBD1. In nucleotides, the CDR3 is TGTGCCAGCAGTTCCCGGGACAGGGGAGGGGAGACCCAGTACTTC. As protein: CASSSRDRGGETQYF.